This is a list of T cell receptor beta chains from one sample in a study of beta chain features in type 1 diabetes. TCRdb's copy holds only in-frame clones and misses some; the assay was immunoSEQ multiplex PCR. The table lists fewer than 500,000 clones, roughly 14% of them singletons. The sequenced sample was naive CD4+ T cells from blood. The receptors were gathered from a man aged 25 to 40 in good health. Each CDR3 is given with its conserved first and last residue. The D gene is left open where the match is weak. Expanded clones are given a class, and other clones once, few, many or no size at all.

size,V,D,J,DNA,CDR3
few,TRBV7-9,TRBD1,TRBJ2-1,TGTGCCAGCAGCTCGGACAGGGTTTCCTACAATGAGCAGTTCTTC,CASSSDRVSYNEQFF
.,TRBV6-1,TRBD2,TRBJ2-1,TGTGCCAGCAAGCTAGCGGGTGACAATGAGCAGTTCTTC,CASKLAGDNEQFF
.,TRBV5-4,.,TRBJ1-1,TGTGCCAGCAGCCCAGACACGGCCAACACTGAAGCTTTCTTT,CASSPDTANTEAFF
few,TRBV14,TRBD2,TRBJ2-1,TGTGCCAGCAGCGCCCCGGGGGGGCGATTGAAGCAGTTCTTC,CASSAPGGRLKQFF
.,TRBV5-6,.,TRBJ2-1,TGTGCCAGCAGCTTTACGGGTATCTCCTACAATGAGCAGTTCTTC,CASSFTGISYNEQFF
few,TRBV6-6,.,TRBJ2-7,TGTGCCAGCAGTTACGAGGGTAGCTCCTACGAGCAGTACTTC,CASSYEGSSYEQYF
.,TRBV6-5,TRBD1,TRBJ1-4,TGTGCCAGCAGTCACAGGGGGTTCCAGGAAAAACTGTTTTTT,CASSHRGFQEKLFF
few,TRBV7-6,.,TRBJ2-6,TGTGCCAGCAGCCCAATTTTCCAGAGATCTGGGGCCAACGTCCTGACTTTC,CASSPIFQRSGANVLTF
few,TRBV19,.,TRBJ2-4,TGTGCCAGTAGTCGGACGGCTCAGGGCAAGTACTTC,CASSRTAQGKYF
.,TRBV15,.,TRBJ2-2,TGTGCCACCAGCAGTTACAGGGAGGGCACCGGGGAGCTGTTTTTT,CATSSYREGTGELFF
few,TRBV2,TRBD2,TRBJ2-3,TGTGCCAGCAGTGAATCGGTGACGGGAGGGGGCACAGATACGCAGTATTTT,CASSESVTGGGTDTQYF
few,TRBV9,.,TRBJ1-1,TGTGCCAGCAGCGTATTGGGCACTGAAGCTTTCTTT,CASSVLGTEAFF
.,TRBV2,.,TRBJ2-5,TGTGCCAGCAGTGGTGAGCGACGGGTCCAAGAGACCCAGTACTTC,CASSGERRVQETQYF
.,TRBV30,TRBD1,TRBJ1-3,TGTGCCTGGAGTGTTACAGGGGGGCTCTCTGGAAACACCATATATTTT,CAWSVTGGLSGNTIYF
few,TRBV7-2,.,TRBJ2-7,TGTGCCAGCGGTTACCGAGCCTACGAGCAGTACTTC,CASGYRAYEQYF
.,TRBV14,.,TRBJ1-1,TGTGCCAGCACTCCCCTCAGGATACCCATCGAAGCTTTCTTT,CASTPLRIPIEAFF
.,TRBV7-9,.,TRBJ1-5,TGTGCCAGCAGCCGCGGAAGTAAACTCAGGAGTCAGCCCCAGCATTTT,CASSRGSKLRSQPQHF
few,TRBV29-1,.,TRBJ2-3,TGCAGCGTTGAAGCCGCCTTGGGCACAGATACGCAGTATTTT,CSVEAALGTDTQYF
few,TRBV4-3,TRBD1,TRBJ1-6,TGCGCCAGCAGCCAGTTGGACAGGGAATCACCCCTCCACTTT,CASSQLDRESPLHF
few,TRBV4-3,.,TRBJ1-4,TGCGCCAGCAGCCAAGACAGGGTGGGGCAAAAACTGTTTTTT,CASSQDRVGQKLFF
few,TRBV30,.,TRBJ1-5,TGTGCCTGGAGTCCAGGCGGCTTTGGCAATCAGCCCCAGCATTTT,CAWSPGGFGNQPQHF
few,TRBV9,TRBD2,TRBJ2-6,TGTGCCAGCACTAGCGGGGGTTCTGGGGCCAACGTCCTGACTTTC,CASTSGGSGANVLTF
once,TRBV7-2,.,TRBJ2-3,TGTGCCAGCAGCTTCGGGTTAGCAGCAGATACGCAGTATTTT,CASSFGLAADTQYF
few,TRBV7-9,.,TRBJ1-6,TGTGCCAGCAGCAACCCTTCGGTTACCCTCCACTTT,CASSNPSVTLHF
.,TRBV7-9,.,TRBJ1-1,TGTGCCAGCACCCTACTCGGGAACACTGAAGCTTTCTTT,CASTLLGNTEAFF
.,TRBV7-9,TRBD1,TRBJ2-3,TGTGCCAGCAGGTCCACAGGGGTTAGCACAGATACGCAGTATTTT,CASRSTGVSTDTQYF
few,TRBV7-2,.,TRBJ2-1,TGTGCCAGCAGCCGGGGCGCATTATTCCAGTTCTTC,CASSRGALFQFF
.,TRBV18,TRBD1,TRBJ1-4,TGTGCCAGCCTGGGACAGCTAAATGAAAAACTGTTTTTT,CASLGQLNEKLFF
.,TRBV5-1,TRBD2,TRBJ2-3,TGCGCCAGCAGCTTCAGCGGGGGGCCGGTAGATACGCAGTATTTT,CASSFSGGPVDTQYF
few,TRBV15,TRBD1,TRBJ2-6,TGTGCCACCAGCAGTCTCCCCGGGACAGGGCTGCGATCTGGGGCCAACGTCCTGACTTTC,CATSSLPGTGLRSGANVLTF
few,TRBV29-1,.,TRBJ2-3,TGCAGCACCGGGGCTGGAGATACGCAGTATTTT,CSTGAGDTQYF
few,TRBV18,.,TRBJ2-3,TGTGCCAGCTCACCCAGGGAGAGGACAGATACGCAGTATTTT,CASSPRERTDTQYF
.,TRBV5-1,.,TRBJ1-1,TGCGCCAGCAGCTCGGCAGGACAATTGGGGACTGAAGCTTTCTTT,CASSSAGQLGTEAFF
few,TRBV5-4,TRBD2,TRBJ2-5,TGTGCCAGCAGTCCTACTAGCGGGGGTCAAGAGACCCAGTACTTC,CASSPTSGGQETQYF
.,TRBV29-1,.,TRBJ1-1,TGCAGCGGCCTCAAGATGAACACTGAAGCTTTCTTT,CSGLKMNTEAFF
few,TRBV6-5,.,TRBJ2-3,TGTGCCAGCAGTTTTTTTGGCGGGAGCACAGATACGCAGTATTTT,CASSFFGGSTDTQYF
.,TRBV5-1,TRBD1,TRBJ2-2,TGCGCCAGCAGCTTAAACCCGGGACAGCCTACCGGGGAGCTGTTTTTT,CASSLNPGQPTGELFF
few,TRBV7-8,TRBD2,TRBJ2-5,TGTGCCAGCTCCGCATATAGACTAGCGGGGCAAGAGACCCAGTACTTC,CASSAYRLAGQETQYF
.,TRBV7-8,TRBD1,TRBJ1-2,TGTGCCAGCAGCTTAGCCACAGGACAGGGGGACTATGGCTACACCTTC,CASSLATGQGDYGYTF
few,TRBV25-1,.,TRBJ2-2,TGTGCCAGCAGCGTCCCCCGACAGAACGGGGAGCTGTTTTTT,CASSVPRQNGELFF
few,TRBV4-1,.,TRBJ2-5,TGCGCCAGCAGCGGGATAGCCGGCCAAGAGACCCAGTACTTC,CASSGIAGQETQYF
few,TRBV5-4,.,TRBJ2-7,TGTGCCAGCAGCTCGGCTGGCGGCTACGAGCAGTACTTC,CASSSAGGYEQYF
.,TRBV9,TRBD1,TRBJ2-3,TGTGCCAGCAGCGACACAGGGGGCACAGATACGCAGTATTTT,CASSDTGGTDTQYF
.,TRBV7-2,TRBD1,TRBJ2-1,TGTGCCAGCAGCTTGGCCGGGACAGGGGACTCCTACAATGAGCAGTTCTTC,CASSLAGTGDSYNEQFF
few,TRBV7-2,.,TRBJ2-2,TGTGCCAGCAGCTCCCCGGGCACCGGGGAGCTGTTTTTT,CASSSPGTGELFF
few,TRBV9,TRBD1,TRBJ2-6,TGTGCCAGCAGCCCGCAAACCCCGACAGGGTGGGTTAGAGACTCTGGGGCCAACGTCCTGACTTTC,CASSPQTPTGWVRDSGANVLTF
.,TRBV11-3,.,TRBJ2-3,TGTGCCAGCAGCTTAGTCTCCCTGGTCGGGGGTACGCAGTATTTT,CASSLVSLVGGTQYF
.,TRBV5-4,.,TRBJ1-2,TGTGCCAGCAGCTTGGACAGTTATGGCTACACCTTC,CASSLDSYGYTF
few,TRBV7-9,.,TRBJ2-1,TGTGCCAGCAGCCCCTCAGGTCCCTATGAGCAGTTCTTC,CASSPSGPYEQFF
few,TRBV7-9,.,TRBJ2-5,TGTGCCAGCAGCTTACAAGCGGAGACCCAGTACTTC,CASSLQAETQYF
few,TRBV9,TRBD1,TRBJ1-1,TGTGCCAGCAGCGGGACAGGCCGAGGGAACACTGAAGCTTTCTTT,CASSGTGRGNTEAFF
.,TRBV18,TRBD2,TRBJ2-1,TGTGCCAGCTCACCTGGACTAGCGGGGGCCCAGCCCGATGAGCAGTTCTTC,CASSPGLAGAQPDEQFF
.,TRBV27,.,TRBJ2-7,TGTGCCAGCAGTTTATCCCGAGACAGCCCTTGGTACTTC,CASSLSRDSPWYF
.,TRBV30,.,TRBJ2-5,TGTGCCTGGAGTGTAAGGGGTGCGGAGACCCAGTACTTC,CAWSVRGAETQYF
few,TRBV14,.,TRBJ2-1,TGTGCCAGCAGCCTATCGGACTCCGTCAGGGAGCAGTTCTTC,CASSLSDSVREQFF